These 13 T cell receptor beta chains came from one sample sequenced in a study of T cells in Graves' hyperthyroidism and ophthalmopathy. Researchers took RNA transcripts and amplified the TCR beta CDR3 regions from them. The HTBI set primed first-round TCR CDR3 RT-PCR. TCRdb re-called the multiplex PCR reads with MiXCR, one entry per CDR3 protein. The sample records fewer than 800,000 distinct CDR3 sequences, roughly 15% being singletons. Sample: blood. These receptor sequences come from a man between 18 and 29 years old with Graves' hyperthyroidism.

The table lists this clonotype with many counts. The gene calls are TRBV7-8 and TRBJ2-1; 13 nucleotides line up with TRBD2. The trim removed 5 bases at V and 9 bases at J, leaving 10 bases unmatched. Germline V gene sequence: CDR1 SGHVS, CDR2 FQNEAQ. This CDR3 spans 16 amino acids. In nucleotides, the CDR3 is TGTGCCAGCAGCACCCAACTAGCGGGAGGGTTACCTGAGCAGTTCTTC. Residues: CASSTQLAGGLPEQFF.

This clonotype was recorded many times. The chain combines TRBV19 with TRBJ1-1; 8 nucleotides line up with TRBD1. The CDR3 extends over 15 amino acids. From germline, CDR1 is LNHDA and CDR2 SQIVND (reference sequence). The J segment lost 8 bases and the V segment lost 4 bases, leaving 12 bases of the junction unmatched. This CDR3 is CASSTLRTGHLEAFF. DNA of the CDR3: TGTGCCAGTAGTACTCTTAGGACAGGGCACCTGGAAGCTTTCTTT.

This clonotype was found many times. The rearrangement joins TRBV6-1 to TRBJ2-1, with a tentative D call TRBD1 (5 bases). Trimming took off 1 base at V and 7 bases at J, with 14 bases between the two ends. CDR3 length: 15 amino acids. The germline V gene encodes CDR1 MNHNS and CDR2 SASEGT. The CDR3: CASSEVAGRWNEQFF. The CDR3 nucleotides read TGTGCCAGCAGTGAAGTGGCAGGGCGCTGGAATGAGCAGTTCTTC.

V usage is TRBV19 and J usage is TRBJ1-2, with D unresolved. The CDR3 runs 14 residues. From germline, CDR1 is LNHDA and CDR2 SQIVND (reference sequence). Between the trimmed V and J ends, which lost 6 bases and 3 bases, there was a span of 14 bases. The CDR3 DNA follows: TGTGCCAGTAGGTCAGCAAACTACCACTATGGCTACACCTTC. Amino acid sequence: CASRSANYHYGYTF. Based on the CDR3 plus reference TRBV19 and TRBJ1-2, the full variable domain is DGGITQSPKYLFRKEGQNVTLSCEQNLNHDAMYWYRQDPGQGLRLIYYSQIVNDFQKGDIAEGYSVSREKKESFPLTVTSAQKNPTAFYLCASRSANYHYGYTFGSGTRLTVV.

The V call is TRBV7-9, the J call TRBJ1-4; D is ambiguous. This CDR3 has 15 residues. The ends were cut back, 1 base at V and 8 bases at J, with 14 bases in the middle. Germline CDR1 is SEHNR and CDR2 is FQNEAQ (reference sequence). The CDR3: CASSLGGAIFEKLFF. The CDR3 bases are TGTGCCAGCAGCTTAGGCGGCGCGATATTCGAAAAACTGTTTTTT. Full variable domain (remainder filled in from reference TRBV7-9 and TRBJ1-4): DTGVSQNPRHKITKRGQNVTFRCDPISEHNRLYWYRQTLGQGPEFLTYFQNEAQLEKSRLLSDRFSAERPKGSFSTLEIQRTEQGDSAMYLCASSLGGAIFEKLFFGSGTQLSVL.

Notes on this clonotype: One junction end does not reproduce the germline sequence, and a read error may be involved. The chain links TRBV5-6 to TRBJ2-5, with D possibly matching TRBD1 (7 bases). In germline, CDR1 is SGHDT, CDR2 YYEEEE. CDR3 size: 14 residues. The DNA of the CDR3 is TGTGTCAGCACAGCAGGGGGGATAGGGGAGACCCAGTACTTC. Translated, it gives CVSTAGGIGETQYF.

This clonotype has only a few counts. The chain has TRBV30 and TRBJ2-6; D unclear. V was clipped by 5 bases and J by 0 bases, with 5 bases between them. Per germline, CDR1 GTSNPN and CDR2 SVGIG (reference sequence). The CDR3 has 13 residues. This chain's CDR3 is CAWGFSGANVLTF. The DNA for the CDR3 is TGTGCCTGGGGGTTCTCTGGGGCCAACGTCCTGACTTTC.

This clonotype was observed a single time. The CDR3 here is CASSLGTGNNEKLFF. The CDR3 DNA reads TGTGCCAGCTCCCTTGGGACAGGAAATAATGAAAAACTGTTTTTT. V gene TRBV18 combines with J gene TRBJ1-4; 8 bases are a match to TRBD1. Germline trimming cut 6 bases from V and 4 bases from J; bases unmatched to any gene: 7. CDR1 and CDR2 from the germline V gene are KGHSH and LQKENI. The CDR3 runs 15 residues.

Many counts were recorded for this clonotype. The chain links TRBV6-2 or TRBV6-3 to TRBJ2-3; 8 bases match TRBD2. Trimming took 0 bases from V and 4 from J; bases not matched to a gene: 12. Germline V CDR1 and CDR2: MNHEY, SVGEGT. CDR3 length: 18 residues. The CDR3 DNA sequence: TGTGCCAGCAGTTACTCGACGGTCCGGGAGGGCCAGGCAGATACGCAGTATTTT. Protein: CASSYSTVREGQADTQYF.

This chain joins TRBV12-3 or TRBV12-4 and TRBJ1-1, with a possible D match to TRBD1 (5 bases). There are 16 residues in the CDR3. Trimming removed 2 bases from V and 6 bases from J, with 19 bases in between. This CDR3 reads CASSLSRGSSLAEAFF. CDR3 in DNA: TGTGCCAGCAGTTTAAGCCGGGGCAGTTCCCTAGCTGAAGCTTTCTTT.

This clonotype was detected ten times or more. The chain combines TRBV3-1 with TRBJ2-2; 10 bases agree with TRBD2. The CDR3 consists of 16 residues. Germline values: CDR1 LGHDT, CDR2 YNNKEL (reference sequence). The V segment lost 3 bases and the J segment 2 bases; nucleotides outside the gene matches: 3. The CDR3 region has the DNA TGTGCCAGCAGCCAGGGACTAGCGCCTAACACCGGGGAGCTGTTTTTT. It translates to CASSQGLAPNTGELFF. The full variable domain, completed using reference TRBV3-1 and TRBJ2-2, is DTAVSQTPKYLVTQMGNDKSIKCEQNLGHDTMYWYKQDSKKFLKIMFSYNNKELIINETVPNRFSPKSPDKAHLNLHINSLELGDSAVYFCASSQGLAPNTGELFFGEGSRLTVL.

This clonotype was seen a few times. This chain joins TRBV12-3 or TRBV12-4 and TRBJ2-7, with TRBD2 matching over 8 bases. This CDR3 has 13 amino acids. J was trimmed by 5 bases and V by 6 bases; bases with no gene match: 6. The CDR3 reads CASSISGNDEQYF. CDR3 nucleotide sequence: TGTGCCAGCAGCATTAGCGGGAACGACGAGCAGTACTTC.

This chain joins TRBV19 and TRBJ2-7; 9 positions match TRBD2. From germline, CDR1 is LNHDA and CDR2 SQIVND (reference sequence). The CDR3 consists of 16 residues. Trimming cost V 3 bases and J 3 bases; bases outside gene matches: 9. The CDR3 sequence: CASSIWVAGAIYEQYF. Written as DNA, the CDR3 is TGTGCCAGTAGTATTTGGGTAGCGGGGGCCATCTACGAGCAGTACTTC. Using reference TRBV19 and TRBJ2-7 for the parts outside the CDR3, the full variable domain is DGGITQSPKYLFRKEGQNVTLSCEQNLNHDAMYWYRQDPGQGLRLIYYSQIVNDFQKGDIAEGYSVSREKKESFPLTVTSAQKNPTAFYLCASSIWVAGAIYEQYFGPGTRLTVT.